This is a list of T cell receptor beta chains from one sample in a study of blood T cell repertoires in COVID-19. Sequencing used immunoSEQ multiplex PCR; TCRdb keeps in-frame clones, though not all of them. This table holds a few hundred thousand clones, roughly 90% found once. Sequencing was performed on peripheral blood. These receptors originate from a man in his forties with acute or convalescent COVID-19. CDR3s include the opening cysteine and the closing phenylalanine or tryptophan. The D gene is left open where the match is weak. Rows give clone size only sometimes, using once, few, many, or a class for an expanded clone.

d_call j_call clone_size v_call cdr3_aa cdr3_nt
TRBD1 TRBJ1-1 . TRBV9 CASSVGRTGGLGNTEAFF TGTGCCAGCAGCGTAGGAAGGACAGGGGGCCTTGGAAACACTGAAGCTTTCTTT
TRBD1 TRBJ1-6 . TRBV28 CASTPTWTGLFSLHF TGTGCCAGCACCCCGACATGGACAGGGCTCTTCTCCCTCCACTTT
. TRBJ1-1 . TRBV7-9 CASSLESTEAFF TGTGCCAGCAGCTTAGAGAGCACTGAAGCTTTCTTT
TRBD1 TRBJ2-7 . TRBV27 CASSPQGARRSYEQYF TGTGCCAGCAGTCCCCAGGGGGCAAGGAGGTCCTACGAGCAGTACTTC
. TRBJ1-6 . TRBV9 CASSVWGSGDSPLHF TGTGCCAGCAGCGTCTGGGGCTCGGGGGATTCACCCCTCCACTTT
. TRBJ1-2 . TRBV15 CATSSVGGIYGYTF TGTGCCACCAGCTCGGTGGGAGGGATCTATGGCTACACCTTC
. TRBJ1-5 . TRBV19 CASSPAGTVNQPQHF TGTGCCAGTAGTCCCGCGGGAACAGTCAATCAGCCCCAGCATTTT
TRBD1 TRBJ2-2 . TRBV29-1 CSVETGGAGELFF TGCAGCGTTGAGACAGGGGGGGCCGGGGAGCTGTTTTTT
. TRBJ2-7 . TRBV27 CASAGTSYEQYF TGTGCCAGCGCCGGGACTTCCTACGAGCAGTACTTC
. TRBJ2-7 once TRBV10-2 CASSENRATYEQYF TGCGCCAGCAGTGAGAACAGAGCCACCTACGAGCAGTACTTC
. TRBJ1-5 . TRBV12-3/TRBV12-4 CASSGSGNQPQHF TGTGCCAGCAGTGGCAGCGGGAATCAGCCCCAGCATTTT
. TRBJ2-5 few TRBV14 CAPTRQGKETQYF TGTGCCCCCACCAGGCAGGGGAAAGAGACCCAGTACTTC
. TRBJ2-6 few TRBV27 CASSLSSGANVLTF TGTGCCAGCAGTTTGAGCTCTGGGGCCAACGTCCTGACTTTC
. TRBJ1-2 . TRBV6-6 CASSSIYGYTF TGTGCCAGCAGTTCCATCTATGGCTACACCTTC
TRBD1 TRBJ1-1 once TRBV7-8 CASRDRGIVGTEAFF TGTGCCAGCAGGGACAGGGGTATCGTGGGCACTGAAGCTTTCTTT
. TRBJ1-1 few TRBV2 CASIYRESTEAFF TGTGCCAGCATTTACAGGGAGAGCACTGAAGCTTTCTTT
TRBD1 TRBJ1-6 . TRBV5-1 CAFIEPGRQGPYNSPLHF TGCGCCTTCATCGAACCGGGACGACAGGGGCCCTATAATTCACCCCTCCACTTT
TRBD1 TRBJ2-1 . TRBV11-3 CASSKDRGLNEQFF TGTGCCAGCAGCAAGGACAGGGGGCTCAATGAGCAGTTCTTC
. TRBJ2-2 . TRBV9 CASSTPEGLNTGELFF TGTGCCAGCAGCACTCCTGAGGGCCTAAACACCGGGGAGCTGTTTTTT